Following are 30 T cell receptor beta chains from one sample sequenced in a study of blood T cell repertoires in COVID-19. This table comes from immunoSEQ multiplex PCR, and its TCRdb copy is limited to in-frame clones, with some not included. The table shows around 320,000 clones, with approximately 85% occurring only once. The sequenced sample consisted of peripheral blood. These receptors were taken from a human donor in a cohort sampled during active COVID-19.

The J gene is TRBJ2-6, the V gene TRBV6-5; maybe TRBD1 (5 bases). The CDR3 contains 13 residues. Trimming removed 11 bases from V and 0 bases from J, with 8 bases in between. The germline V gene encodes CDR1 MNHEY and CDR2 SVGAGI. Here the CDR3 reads CAGHSSGANVLTF. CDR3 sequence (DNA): TGTGCCGGACACAGCTCTGGGGCCAACGTCCTGACTTTC.

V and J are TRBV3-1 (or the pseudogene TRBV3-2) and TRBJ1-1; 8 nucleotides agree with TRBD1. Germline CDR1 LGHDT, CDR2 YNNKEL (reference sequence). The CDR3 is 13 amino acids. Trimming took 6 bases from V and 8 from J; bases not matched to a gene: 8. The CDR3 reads CASRLGQGQEAFF. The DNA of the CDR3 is TGTGCCAGCAGACTTGGACAGGGCCAAGAAGCTTTCTTT.

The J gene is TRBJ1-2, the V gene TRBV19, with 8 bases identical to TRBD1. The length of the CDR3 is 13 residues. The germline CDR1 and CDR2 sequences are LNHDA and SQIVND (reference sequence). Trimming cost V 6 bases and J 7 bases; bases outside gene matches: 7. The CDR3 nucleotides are TGTGCCAGTAGACCGCAGGGGGCGCTTGGCTACACCTTC. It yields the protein CASRPQGALGYTF.

The CDR3 DNA is TGTGCCAGCAGCCATTGGACAGGGGGCCGGGCCAATCAGCCCCAGCATTTT. Translating it yields CASSHWTGGRANQPQHF. J is TRBJ1-5 and V is TRBV7-8; 11 positions agree with TRBD1. Germline CDR1 SGHVS, CDR2 FQNEAQ. V was clipped by 5 bases and J by 3 bases; unmatched bases: 9. This CDR3 spans 17 amino acids.

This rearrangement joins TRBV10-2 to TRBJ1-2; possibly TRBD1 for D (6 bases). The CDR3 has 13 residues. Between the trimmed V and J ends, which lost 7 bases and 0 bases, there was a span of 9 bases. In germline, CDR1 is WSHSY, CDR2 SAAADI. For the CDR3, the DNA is TGCGCCAGCACATGGACAGCTAACTATGGCTACACCTTC. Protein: CASTWTANYGYTF.

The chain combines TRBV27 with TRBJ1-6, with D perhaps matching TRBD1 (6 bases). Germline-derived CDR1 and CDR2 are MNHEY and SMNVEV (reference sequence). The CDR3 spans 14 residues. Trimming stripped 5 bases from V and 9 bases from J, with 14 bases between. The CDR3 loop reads CASSPRDKSSPLHF. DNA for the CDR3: TGTGCCAGCAGTCCCCGGGACAAGAGTTCACCCCTCCACTTT.

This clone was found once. This chain's CDR3 is CASSFRINPGLAGIEQYF. Written as DNA, the CDR3 is TGTGCCAGCAGCTTTAGGATAAACCCGGGACTAGCGGGGATCGAGCAGTACTTC. The V gene is TRBV7-9, the J gene TRBJ2-7; 13 bases align to TRBD2. Germline values: CDR1 SEHNR, CDR2 FQNEAQ (reference sequence). This CDR3 is built from 18 residues. V shed 3 bases and J 6 bases; nucleotides not matched to a gene: 14.

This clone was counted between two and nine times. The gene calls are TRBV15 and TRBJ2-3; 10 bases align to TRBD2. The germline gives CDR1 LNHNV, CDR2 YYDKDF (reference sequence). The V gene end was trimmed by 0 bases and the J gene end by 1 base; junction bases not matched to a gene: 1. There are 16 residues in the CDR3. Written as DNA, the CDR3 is TGTGCCACCAGCAGAGACACTAGCGGGGGCACAGATACGCAGTATTTT. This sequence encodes CATSRDTSGGTDTQYF. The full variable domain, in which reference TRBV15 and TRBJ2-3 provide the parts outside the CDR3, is DAMVIQNPRYQVTQFGKPVTLSCSQTLNHNVMYWYQQKSSQAPKLLFHYYDKDFNNEADTPDNFQSRRPNTSFCFLDIRSPGLGDTAMYLCATSRDTSGGTDTQYFGPGTRLTVL.

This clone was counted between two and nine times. The CDR3 loop reads CATSRDLSHGYTF. Here the CDR3 DNA reads TGTGCCACCAGCAGAGATTTAAGCCATGGCTACACCTTC. V usage is TRBV15 and J usage is TRBJ1-2; D gene ambiguous. V was cut by 0 bases and J by 6 bases, with 8 bases left in between. Germline loops: CDR1 LNHNV, CDR2 YYDKDF (reference sequence). This CDR3 is built from 13 residues.

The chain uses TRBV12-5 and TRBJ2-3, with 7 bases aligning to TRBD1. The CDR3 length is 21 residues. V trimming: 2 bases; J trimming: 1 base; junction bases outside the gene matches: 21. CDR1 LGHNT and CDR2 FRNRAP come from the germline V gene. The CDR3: CASGLSTLGTDPLVGTDTQYF. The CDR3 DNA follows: TGTGCTAGTGGTTTGTCCACACTTGGGACAGATCCCCTTGTTGGCACAGATACGCAGTATTTT.

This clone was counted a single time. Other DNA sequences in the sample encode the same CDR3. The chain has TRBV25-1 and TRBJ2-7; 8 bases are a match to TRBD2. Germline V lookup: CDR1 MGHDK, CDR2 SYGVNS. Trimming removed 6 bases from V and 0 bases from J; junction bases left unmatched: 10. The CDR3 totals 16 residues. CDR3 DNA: TGTGCCAGCAGCGAGAGCGGGGGACCGAGCTCCTACGAGCAGTACTTC. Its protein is CASSESGGPSSYEQYF.

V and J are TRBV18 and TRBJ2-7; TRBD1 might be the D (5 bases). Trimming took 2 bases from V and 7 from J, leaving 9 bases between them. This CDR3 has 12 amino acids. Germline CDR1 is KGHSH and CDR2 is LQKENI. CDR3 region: CASSPGAGEQYF. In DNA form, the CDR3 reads TGTGCCAGCTCACCAGGGGCAGGAGAGCAGTACTTC.

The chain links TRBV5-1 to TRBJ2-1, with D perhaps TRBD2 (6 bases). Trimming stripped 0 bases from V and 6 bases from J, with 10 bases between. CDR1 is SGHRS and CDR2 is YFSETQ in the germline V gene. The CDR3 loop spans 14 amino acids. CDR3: CASSLALSGNEQFF. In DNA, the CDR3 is TGCGCCAGCAGCTTGGCTCTTAGCGGCAATGAGCAGTTCTTC.

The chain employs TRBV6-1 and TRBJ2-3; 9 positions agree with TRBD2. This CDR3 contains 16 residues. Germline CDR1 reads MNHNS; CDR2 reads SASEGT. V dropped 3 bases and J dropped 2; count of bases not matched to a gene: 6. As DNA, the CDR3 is TGTGCCAGCAGTGACCTAGGACTAGCGAACACAGATACGCAGTATTTT. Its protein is CASSDLGLANTDTQYF.

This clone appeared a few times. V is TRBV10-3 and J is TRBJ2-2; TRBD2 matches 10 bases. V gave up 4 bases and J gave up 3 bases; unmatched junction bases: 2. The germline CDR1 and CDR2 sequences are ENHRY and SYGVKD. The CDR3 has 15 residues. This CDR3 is CAISALAGDTGELFF. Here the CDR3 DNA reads TGTGCCATCAGTGCCCTAGCGGGGGACACCGGGGAGCTGTTTTTT.

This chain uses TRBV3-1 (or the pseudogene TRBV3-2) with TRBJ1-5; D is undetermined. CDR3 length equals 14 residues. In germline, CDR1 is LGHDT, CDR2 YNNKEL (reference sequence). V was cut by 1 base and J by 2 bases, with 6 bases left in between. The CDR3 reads CASSQAGGNQPQHF. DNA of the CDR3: TGTGCCAGCAGCCAAGCGGGTGGCAATCAGCCCCAGCATTTT.

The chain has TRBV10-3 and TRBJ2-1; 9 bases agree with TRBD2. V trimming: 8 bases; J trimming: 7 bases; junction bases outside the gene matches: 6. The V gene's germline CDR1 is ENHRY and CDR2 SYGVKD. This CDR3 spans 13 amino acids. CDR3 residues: CAIRSGGRNEQFF. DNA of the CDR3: TGTGCCATCCGTAGCGGGGGTCGAAATGAGCAGTTCTTC.

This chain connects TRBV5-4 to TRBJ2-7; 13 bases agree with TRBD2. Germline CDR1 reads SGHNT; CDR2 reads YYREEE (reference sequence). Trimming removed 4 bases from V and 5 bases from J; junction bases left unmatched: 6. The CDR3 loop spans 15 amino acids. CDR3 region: CASSITSGGANEQYF. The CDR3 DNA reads TGTGCCAGCAGCATCACTAGCGGGGGGGCCAACGAGCAGTACTTC.

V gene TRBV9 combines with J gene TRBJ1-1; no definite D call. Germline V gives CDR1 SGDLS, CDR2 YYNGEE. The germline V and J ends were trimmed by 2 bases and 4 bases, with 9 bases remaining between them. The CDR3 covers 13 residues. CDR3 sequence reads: CASSVKPVTEAFF. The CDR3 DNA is TGTGCCAGCAGCGTCAAGCCCGTCACTGAAGCTTTCTTT.

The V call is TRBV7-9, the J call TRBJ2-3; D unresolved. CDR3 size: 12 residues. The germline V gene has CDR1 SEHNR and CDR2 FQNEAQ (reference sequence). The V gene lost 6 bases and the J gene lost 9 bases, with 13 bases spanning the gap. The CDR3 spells CASSQTFPTQYF. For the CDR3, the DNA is TGTGCCAGCAGTCAGACTTTCCCCACGCAGTATTTT.

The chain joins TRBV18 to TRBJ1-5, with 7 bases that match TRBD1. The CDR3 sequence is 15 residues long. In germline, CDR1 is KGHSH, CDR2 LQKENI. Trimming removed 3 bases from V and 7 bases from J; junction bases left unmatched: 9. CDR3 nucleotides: TGTGCCAGCTCACCTGTAAGGGGGCATTACCAGCCCCAGCATTTT. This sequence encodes CASSPVRGHYQPQHF.

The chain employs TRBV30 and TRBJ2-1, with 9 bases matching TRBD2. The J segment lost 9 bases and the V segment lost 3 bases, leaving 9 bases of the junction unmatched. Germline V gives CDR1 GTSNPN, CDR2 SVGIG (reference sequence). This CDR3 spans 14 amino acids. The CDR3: CAWRRGGGALEQFF. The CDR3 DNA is TGTGCCTGGAGACGGGGCGGGGGGGCCCTTGAGCAGTTCTTC.

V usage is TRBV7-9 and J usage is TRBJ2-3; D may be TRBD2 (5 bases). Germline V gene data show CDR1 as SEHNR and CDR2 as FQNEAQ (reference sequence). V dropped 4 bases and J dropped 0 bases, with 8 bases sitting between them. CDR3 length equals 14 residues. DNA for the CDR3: TGTGCCAGCAGCTCAGCGGCTAGCACAGATACGCAGTATTTT. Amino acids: CASSSAASTDTQYF.

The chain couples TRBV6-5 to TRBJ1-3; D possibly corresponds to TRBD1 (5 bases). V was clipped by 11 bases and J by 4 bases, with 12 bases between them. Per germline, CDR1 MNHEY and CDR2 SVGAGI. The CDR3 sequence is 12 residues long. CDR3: CAVGGEGNTIYF. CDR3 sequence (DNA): TGTGCCGTCGGGGGAGAAGGAAACACCATATATTTT.

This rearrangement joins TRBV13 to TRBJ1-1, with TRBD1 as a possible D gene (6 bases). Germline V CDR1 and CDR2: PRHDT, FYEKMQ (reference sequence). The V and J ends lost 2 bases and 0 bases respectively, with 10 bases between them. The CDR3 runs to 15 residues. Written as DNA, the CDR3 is TGTGCCAGCAGCTTATACAGGGTATTGAACACTGAAGCTTTCTTT. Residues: CASSLYRVLNTEAFF. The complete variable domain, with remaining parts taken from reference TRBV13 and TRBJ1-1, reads AAGVIQSPRHLIKEKRETATLKCYPIPRHDTVYWYQQGPGQDPQFLISFYEKMQSDKGSIPDRFSAQQFSDYHSELNMSSLELGDSALYFCASSLYRVLNTEAFFGQGTRLTVV.

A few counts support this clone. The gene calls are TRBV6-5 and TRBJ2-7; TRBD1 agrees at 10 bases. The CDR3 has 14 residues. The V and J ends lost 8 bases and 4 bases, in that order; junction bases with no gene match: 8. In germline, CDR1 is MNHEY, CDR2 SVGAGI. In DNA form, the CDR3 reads TGTGCCAGCCGCAGGGGGACAGGGGCATACGAGCAGTACTTC. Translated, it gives CASRRGTGAYEQYF.

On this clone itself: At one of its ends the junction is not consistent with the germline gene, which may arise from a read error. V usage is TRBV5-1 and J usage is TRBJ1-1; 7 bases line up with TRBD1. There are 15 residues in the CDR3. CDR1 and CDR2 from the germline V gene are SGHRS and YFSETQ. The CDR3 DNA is TGCGCCAGCAGCGCCAGGGGGGAACAGAACTCTGAAGCTTTCTTT. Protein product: CASSARGEQNSEAFF. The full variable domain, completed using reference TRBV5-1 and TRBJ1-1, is KAGVTQTPRYLIKTRGQQVTLSCSPISGHRSVSWYQQTPGQGLQFLFEYFSETQRNKGNFPGRFSGRQFSNSRSEMNVSTLELGDSALYLCASSARGEQNSEAFFGQGTRLTVV.

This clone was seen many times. The CDR3 loop is CASSQLLGGSYGYTF. CDR3 in DNA: TGTGCCAGCAGCCAGCTACTTGGAGGGAGCTATGGCTACACCTTC. The chain joins TRBV3-1 (or the pseudogene TRBV3-2) to TRBJ1-2; D is uncertain. Germline-derived CDR1 and CDR2 are LGHDT and YNNKEL (reference sequence). The CDR3 has 15 amino acids. The V gene lost 3 bases and the J gene lost 4 bases, with 15 bases spanning the gap.

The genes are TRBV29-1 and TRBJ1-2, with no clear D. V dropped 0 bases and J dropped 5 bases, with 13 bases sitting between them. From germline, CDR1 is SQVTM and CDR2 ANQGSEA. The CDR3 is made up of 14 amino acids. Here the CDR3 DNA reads TGCAGCGTTGAAGACACAGTGGCCTTTTATGGCTACACCTTC. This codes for CSVEDTVAFYGYTF.

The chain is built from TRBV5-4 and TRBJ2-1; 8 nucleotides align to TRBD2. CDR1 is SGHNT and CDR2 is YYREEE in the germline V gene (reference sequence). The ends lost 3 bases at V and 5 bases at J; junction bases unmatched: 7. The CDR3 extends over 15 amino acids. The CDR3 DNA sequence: TGTGCCAGCAGCTCGTCGGCGGGGGGACACAATGAGCAGTTCTTC. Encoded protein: CASSSSAGGHNEQFF.